The source of this TCR beta chain is a study of regulatory T cells in long-lasting Graves disease. Study-level findings and limits: The researchers studied only peripheral blood, not thyroid tissue.

In building TCR beta libraries, iRepertoire HTBI primers were used together with Arm-PCR of CDR3 regions. TCRdb reanalysed the multiplex PCR reads using MiXCR and keeps one entry per CDR3 protein. The sample comprises around 400,000 distinct CDR3 sequences, about a quarter of which are singletons, and roughly 26% rests with the top ten. This clonotype was seen a handful of times. Its antigen is unidentified. Time point denoted: persistent/refractory GD, antithyroid drugs over 5 years with positive TRAb. Researchers made the TCR library from RNA that was extracted from PBMCs. Staff took around 9 milliliters of peripheral blood and put it into EDTA tubes. This CDR3 has 15 residues. In germline, CDR1 is MGHRA, CDR2 YSYEKL. V trimming: 0 bases; J trimming: 2 bases; junction bases outside the gene matches: 1.

Source: peripheral blood mononuclear cells (PBMCs), taken when the disease was refractory, from a patient treated with antithyroid drugs. This sequence was found in a female donor with Graves disease. The chain carries TRBV4-1 and TRBJ2-5, with TRBD2 matching 9 bases. DNA for the CDR3: TGCGCCAGCAGCCAAGAGACTAGCGGACAAGAGACCCAGTACTTC. Residues: CASSQETSGQETQYF.